Listed here are 27 T cell receptor beta chains from one sample, sequenced in a study of radiation and T cells in renal cell carcinoma. Described time point: baseline pretreatment blood. The treatment here: 15 Gy SBRT to primary tumor, nephrectomy 4 weeks later. The data were produced by immunoSEQ multiplex PCR, yet TCRdb's version contains in-frame clones alone and is incomplete. The repertoire holds 40,000 to 50,000 clones, with 83% as singletons. Specimen: blood, collected from a patient whose treatment included radiotherapy and nephrectomy. These receptors were collected from an older woman with renal cell carcinoma.

V gene TRBV7-9 combines with J gene TRBJ1-2; D is ambiguous. V dropped 3 bases and J dropped 4 bases, with 3 bases sitting between them. The CDR3 loop spans 11 amino acids. Germline-derived CDR1 and CDR2 are SEHNR and FQNEAQ (reference sequence). CDR3 residues: CASSLVYGYTF. The CDR3 DNA is TGTGCCAGCAGCTTGGTCTATGGCTACACCTTC. Full variable domain (outside the CDR3, taken from reference TRBV7-9 and TRBJ1-2): DTGVSQNPRHKITKRGQNVTFRCDPISEHNRLYWYRQTLGQGPEFLTYFQNEAQLEKSRLLSDRFSAERPKGSFSTLEIQRTEQGDSAMYLCASSLVYGYTFGSGTRLTVV.

The chain recombines TRBV5-1 with TRBJ1-1; a weak D match, TRBD1 (5 bases). Trimming took 5 bases from V and 1 from J, leaving 12 bases between them. The CDR3 spans 14 residues. Germline CDR1 reads SGHRS; CDR2 reads YFSETQ. The DNA for the CDR3 is TGCGCCAGCAGTGTCCCAGGGCGGAACACTGAAGCTTTCTTT. It yields the protein CASSVPGRNTEAFF.

The rearrangement joins TRBV4-2 to TRBJ2-3, with 11 bases fitting TRBD2. Per the germline V gene, CDR1 is LGHNA and CDR2 is YNFKEQ. V lost 6 bases to trimming and J lost 2 bases; unmatched junction nucleotides: 4. This CDR3 has 15 amino acids. In DNA form, the CDR3 reads TGTGCCAGCAGGGGACTAGCGGATAACACAGATACGCAGTATTTT. This encodes CASRGLADNTDTQYF.

V is TRBV5-4 and J is TRBJ2-1; the D gene could be TRBD1 or TRBD2 (5 bases each). Germline lookup yields CDR1 SGHNT and CDR2 YYREEE (reference sequence). V was trimmed by 5 bases and J by 0 bases, leaving 9 bases between them. The CDR3 contains 14 residues. The CDR3 region is CASSARGSYNEQFF. Here the CDR3 DNA reads TGTGCCAGCAGTGCGAGGGGCTCCTACAATGAGCAGTTCTTC.

The chain employs TRBV7-2 and TRBJ2-5, with D maybe TRBD1 (6 bases). The germline CDR1 and CDR2 sequences are SGHTA and FQGNSA. The CDR3 covers 17 residues. With 4 bases removed from V and 4 bases from J, the gap between germline ends came to 22 bases. The CDR3 nucleotides read TGTGCCAGCAGCTCCCCGATATCCGGGCAGGGGAGAGAGACCCAGTACTTC. This codes for CASSSPISGQGRETQYF.

The chain uses TRBV10-2 and TRBJ2-3; 7 bases map to TRBD1. From germline, CDR1 is WSHSY and CDR2 SAAADI. The CDR3 is 13 amino acids. V was clipped by 4 bases and J by 4 bases; unmatched bases: 2. The CDR3 region is CASSGQGADTQYF. CDR3 in DNA: TGCGCCAGCAGTGGACAGGGCGCAGATACGCAGTATTTT.

Here the CDR3 reads CAWNRPNTEAFF. The CDR3 region has the DNA TGTGCCTGGAACAGACCGAACACTGAAGCTTTCTTT. The rearrangement uses TRBV30 and TRBJ1-1, with D uncertain. Per the germline V gene, CDR1 is GTSNPN and CDR2 is SVGIG (reference sequence). There are 12 residues in the CDR3. V lost 4 bases to trimming and J lost 1 base, with 7 bases between them.

For this clone: Other DNA sequences from this sample encode an identical CDR3 as well. V usage is TRBV6-5 and J usage is TRBJ2-7, with D perhaps TRBD1 (5 bases). The CDR3 consists of 15 residues. Trimming took off 0 bases at V and 2 bases at J, with 11 bases between the two ends. Germline V CDR1 and CDR2: MNHEY, SVGAGI. This chain's CDR3 is CASSYSPGQPYEQYF. CDR3 nucleotides: TGTGCCAGCAGTTACTCGCCCGGACAACCCTACGAGCAGTACTTC.

J is TRBJ2-1 and V is TRBV18, with a possible D match to TRBD2 (6 bases). The V and J ends lost 4 bases and 5 bases respectively, with 18 bases between them. The CDR3 is 16 amino acids. Germline loops: CDR1 KGHSH, CDR2 LQKENI. This CDR3 is CASSREVGRIHNEQFF. CDR3 bases: TGTGCCAGCTCACGTGAAGTCGGGAGAATCCACAATGAGCAGTTCTTC.

V gene TRBV5-1 combines with J gene TRBJ2-3, with D possibly matching TRBD1 (6 bases). The ends were cut back, 0 bases at V and 5 bases at J, with 16 bases in the middle. The V gene's germline CDR1 is SGHRS and CDR2 YFSETQ. The CDR3 is 16 residues long. The CDR3 coding sequence is TGCGCCAGCAGCTTGGAGGCAGGGGAGTATAAAGATACGCAGTATTTT. This gives the protein CASSLEAGEYKDTQYF. Based on the CDR3 plus reference TRBV5-1 and TRBJ2-3, the full variable domain is KAGVTQTPRYLIKTRGQQVTLSCSPISGHRSVSWYQQTPGQGLQFLFEYFSETQRNKGNFPGRFSGRQFSNSRSEMNVSTLELGDSALYLCASSLEAGEYKDTQYFGPGTRLTVL.

CDR3 amino acids: CASSFRWGFRSYNEQFF. DNA for the CDR3: TGCGCCAGCAGCTTTCGGTGGGGCTTTCGCTCCTACAATGAGCAGTTCTTC. This sequence joins TRBV5-1 and TRBJ2-1, with D perhaps matching TRBD1 (5 bases). The CDR3 extends over 17 amino acids. Germline CDR1 is SGHRS and CDR2 is YFSETQ. Trimming removed 2 bases at V and 0 bases at J, with 15 bases between.

The chain has TRBV2 and TRBJ1-3; perhaps TRBD1 as D (5 bases). Per germline, CDR1 SNHLY and CDR2 FYNNEI. V lost 4 bases to trimming and J lost 5 bases, with 12 bases between them. The CDR3 sequence is 14 residues long. The CDR3 loop reads CASSVGGSRNTIYF. CDR3 nucleotides: TGTGCCAGCAGTGTGGGGGGGTCAAGAAACACCATATATTTT.

The CDR3 DNA sequence: TGTGCCAGCAGCCCCCGGACTAGCGGGGGCACAGATACGCAGTATTTT. This translates into CASSPRTSGGTDTQYF. The chain carries TRBV9 and TRBJ2-3, with 12 bases matching TRBD2. From germline, CDR1 is SGDLS and CDR2 YYNGEE. CDR3 length: 16 residues. Trimming cost V 4 bases and J 1 base; bases outside gene matches: 4.

V and J are TRBV5-1 and TRBJ2-2; D gene unclear. CDR1 SGHRS and CDR2 YFSETQ come from the germline V gene. CDR3 length: 13 amino acids. The V gene lost 4 bases and the J gene lost 3 bases, with 7 bases spanning the gap. CDR3 sequence reads: CASSPGHTGELFF. The CDR3 coding sequence is TGCGCCAGCAGCCCGGGTCACACCGGGGAGCTGTTTTTT.

V gene TRBV5-1 combines with J gene TRBJ2-2; D is perhaps TRBD1 (6 bases). V lost 10 bases and J lost 5, with 15 bases in between. Germline V gene data show CDR1 as SGHRS and CDR2 as YFSETQ. The CDR3 is made up of 13 amino acids. The CDR3 DNA is TGCGCCCACAGGGACACTTCTACCGGGGAGCTGTTTTTT. Amino acids: CAHRDTSTGELFF.

The chain is built from TRBV25-1 and TRBJ2-3, with unresolved D. The germline V gene has CDR1 MGHDK and CDR2 SYGVNS. The CDR3 is made up of 12 amino acids. Trimming took off 7 bases at V and 5 bases at J, with 10 bases between the two ends. DNA for the CDR3: TGTGCCAGCATTGCGGCCGGAGATACGCAGTATTTT. The encoded protein is CASIAAGDTQYF.

V is TRBV13 and J is TRBJ1-1; D is possibly TRBD1 (6 bases). V was clipped by 3 bases and J by 1 base, with 18 bases between them. Germline V lookup: CDR1 PRHDT, CDR2 FYEKMQ (reference sequence). This CDR3 region has 17 residues. In DNA, the CDR3 is TGTGCCAGCAGCTTCGAAGGGTATGGGACAACGAACACTGAAGCTTTCTTT. Translating it yields CASSFEGYGTTNTEAFF.

This chain connects TRBV9 to TRBJ2-1; 10 bases fit TRBD2. The CDR3 has 15 residues. The germline V gene encodes CDR1 SGDLS and CDR2 YYNGEE. J lost 0 bases, V lost 4 bases, and 1 base had no gene match. Here the CDR3 reads CASSPSGSSYNEQFF. Here the CDR3 DNA reads TGTGCCAGCAGCCCTAGCGGGAGCTCCTACAATGAGCAGTTCTTC.

The rearrangement joins TRBV10-3 to TRBJ2-6; D not resolved. The CDR3 runs 14 residues. Germline loops: CDR1 ENHRY, CDR2 SYGVKD. Trimming left V 4 bases short and J 3 bases short, with 7 bases between. The DNA for the CDR3 is TGTGCCATCAGTGGGATTGGTGGGGCCAACGTCCTGACTTTC. The encoded protein is CAISGIGGANVLTF.

The chain carries TRBV28 and TRBJ2-7, with 9 bases matching TRBD1. V shed 6 bases, J shed 2 bases, and the junction held 8 bases outside the gene matches. Germline CDR1 is MDHEN and CDR2 is SYDVKM. This CDR3 is built from 15 residues. The CDR3 protein is CASSTGGAYPYEQYF. The CDR3 nucleotides are TGTGCCAGCAGCACAGGGGGCGCTTACCCCTACGAGCAGTACTTC.

CDR3 residues: CASSPLDTYTGELFF. The CDR3 DNA follows: TGTGCCAGCAGCCCCTTGGACACCTACACCGGGGAGCTGTTTTTT. The rearrangement joins TRBV7-9 to TRBJ2-2; a possible D gene is TRBD1 (5 bases). V gave up 5 bases and J gave up 3 bases, with 13 bases separating them. The CDR3 runs to 15 residues. Germline V gives CDR1 SEHNR, CDR2 FQNEAQ (reference sequence). Full variable domain (outside the CDR3, taken from reference TRBV7-9 and TRBJ2-2): DTGVSQNPRHKITKRGQNVTFRCDPISEHNRLYWYRQTLGQGPEFLTYFQNEAQLEKSRLLSDRFSAERPKGSFSTLEIQRTEQGDSAMYLCASSPLDTYTGELFFGEGSRLTVL.

This chain uses TRBV5-4 with TRBJ2-1; D not resolved. The CDR3 loop spans 12 amino acids. The V end was cut by 1 base, the J end by 6 bases, with 5 bases between. The germline CDR1 and CDR2 sequences are SGHNT and YYREEE (reference sequence). CDR3 DNA sequence: TGTGCCAGCAGCTTGTGGGGCAATGAGCAGTTCTTC. It is translated as CASSLWGNEQFF. The variable domain in full, completed from reference TRBV5-4 and TRBJ2-1, reads ETGVTQSPTHLIKTRGQQVTLRCSSQSGHNTVSWYQQALGQGPQFIFQYYREEENGRGNFPPRFSGLQFPNYSSELNVNALELDDSALYLCASSLWGNEQFFGPGTRLTVL.

The genes are TRBV7-2 and TRBJ2-7; possible D gene TRBD2, 7 bases. Trimming shortened V by 1 base and J by 8 bases, and 27 bases separated the two germline ends. Germline V gene data show CDR1 as SGHTA and CDR2 as FQGNSA. The CDR3 extends over 18 amino acids. The CDR3 loop is CASSLVSGDGGVGGKQYF. The CDR3 coding sequence is TGTGCCAGCAGCTTAGTGTCAGGGGATGGCGGAGTGGGAGGGAAGCAGTACTTC.

V and J are TRBV2 and TRBJ1-2, with D hard to call. The CDR3 length is 14 residues. CDR1 is SNHLY, CDR2 FYNNEI, per germline. The V end lost 2 bases, the J end lost 1 base, and 8 bases lay between the germline ends. The CDR3 nucleotides read TGTGCCAGCAGTGAAATGTCCGTTAACTATGGCTACACCTTC. Translating gives CASSEMSVNYGYTF.

The chain carries TRBV2 and TRBJ1-4, with 8 bases aligning to TRBD1. CDR3 size: 14 residues. Germline CDR1 and CDR2: SNHLY and FYNNEI. Trimming cost V 7 bases and J 8 bases; bases outside gene matches: 9. The CDR3 DNA is TGTGCCAGCAAGGAGGACAGGGCCTTAGAAAAACTGTTTTTT. Amino acids: CASKEDRALEKLFF.

The genes are TRBV10-3 and TRBJ2-5; possibly TRBD2 for D (5 bases). CDR1 is ENHRY and CDR2 is SYGVKD in the germline V gene. V dropped 7 bases and J dropped 1 base, with 13 bases sitting between them. The CDR3 consists of 14 residues. The DNA of the CDR3 is TGTGCCATCAAACCATCGGACTTCCAAGAGACCCAGTACTTC. Its protein is CAIKPSDFQETQYF.

The count of this clone is one. The chain has TRBV11-2 and TRBJ1-2; possible D gene TRBD1, 5 bases. In germline, CDR1 is SGHAT, CDR2 FQNNGV. The CDR3 runs 12 residues. V was trimmed by 5 bases and J by 4 bases, leaving 8 bases between them. The CDR3: CASSAGAYGYTF. The CDR3 DNA follows: TGTGCCAGCAGCGCCGGGGCCTATGGCTACACCTTC.